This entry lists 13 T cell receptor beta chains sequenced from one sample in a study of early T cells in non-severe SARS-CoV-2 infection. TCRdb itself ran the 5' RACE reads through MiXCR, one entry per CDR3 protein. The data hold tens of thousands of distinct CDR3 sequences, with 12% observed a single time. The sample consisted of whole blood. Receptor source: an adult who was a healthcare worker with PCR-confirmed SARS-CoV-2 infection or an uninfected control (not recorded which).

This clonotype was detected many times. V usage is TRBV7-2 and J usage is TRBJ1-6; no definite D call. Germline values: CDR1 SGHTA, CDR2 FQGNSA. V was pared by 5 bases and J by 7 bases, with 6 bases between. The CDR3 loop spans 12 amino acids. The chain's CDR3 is CASSPINSPLHF. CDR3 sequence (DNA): TGTGCCAGCAGCCCTATCAATTCACCCCTCCACTTT.

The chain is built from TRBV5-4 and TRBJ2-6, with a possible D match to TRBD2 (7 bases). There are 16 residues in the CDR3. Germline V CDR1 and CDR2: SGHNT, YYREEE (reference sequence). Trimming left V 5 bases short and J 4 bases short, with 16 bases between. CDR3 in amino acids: CASSPFGGAGANVLTF. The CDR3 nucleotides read TGTGCCAGCAGTCCCTTTGGGGGGGCCGGGGCCAACGTCCTGACTTTC.

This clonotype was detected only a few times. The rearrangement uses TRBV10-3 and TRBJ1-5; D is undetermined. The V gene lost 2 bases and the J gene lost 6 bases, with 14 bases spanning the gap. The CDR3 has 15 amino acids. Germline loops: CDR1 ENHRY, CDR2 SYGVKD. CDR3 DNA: TGTGCCATCAGTGAGGGGCTAGCTTCACGTCAGCCCCAGCATTTT. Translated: CAISEGLASRQPQHF.

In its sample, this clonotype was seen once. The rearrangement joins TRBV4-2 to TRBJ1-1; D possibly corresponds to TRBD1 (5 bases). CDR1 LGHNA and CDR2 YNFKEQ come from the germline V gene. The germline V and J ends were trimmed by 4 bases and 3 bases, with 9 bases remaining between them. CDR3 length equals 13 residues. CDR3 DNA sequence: TGTGCCAGCAGCCCCCCGGGGGACACTGAAGCTTTCTTT. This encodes CASSPPGDTEAFF.

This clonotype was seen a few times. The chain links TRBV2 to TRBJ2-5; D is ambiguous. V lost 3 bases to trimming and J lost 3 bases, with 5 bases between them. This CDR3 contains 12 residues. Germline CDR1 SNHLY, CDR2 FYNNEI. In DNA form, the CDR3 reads TGTGCCAGCAGTGAGGTGGAAGAGACCCAGTACTTC. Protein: CASSEVEETQYF. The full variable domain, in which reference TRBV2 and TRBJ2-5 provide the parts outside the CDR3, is EPEVTQTPSHQVTQMGQEVILRCVPISNHLYFYWYRQILGQKVEFLVSFYNNEISEKSEIFDDQFSVERPDGSNFTLKIRSTKLEDSAMYFCASSEVEETQYFGPGTRLLVL.

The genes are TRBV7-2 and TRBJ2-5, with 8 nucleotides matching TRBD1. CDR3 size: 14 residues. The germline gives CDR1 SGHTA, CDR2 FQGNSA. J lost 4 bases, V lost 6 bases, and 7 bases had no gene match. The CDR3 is CASRRDRGAETQYF. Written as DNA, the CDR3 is TGTGCCAGCAGACGAGACAGGGGAGCAGAGACCCAGTACTTC. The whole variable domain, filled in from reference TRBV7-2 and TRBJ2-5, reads GAGVSQSPSNKVTEKGKDVELRCDPISGHTALYWYRQSLGQGLEFLIYFQGNSAPDKSGLPSDRFSAERTGGSVSTLTIQRTQQEDSAVYLCASRRDRGAETQYFGPGTRLLVL.

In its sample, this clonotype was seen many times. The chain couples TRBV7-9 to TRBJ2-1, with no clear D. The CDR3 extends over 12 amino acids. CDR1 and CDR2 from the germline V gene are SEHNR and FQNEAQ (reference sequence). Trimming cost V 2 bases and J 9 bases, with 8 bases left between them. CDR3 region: CASSLLGAEQFF. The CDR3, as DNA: TGTGCCAGCAGCTTATTAGGTGCTGAGCAGTTCTTC.

The CDR3 DNA sequence: TGTGCCAGCAGCTTGCCCGGGACGGAAGAGACCCAGTACTTC. Amino acid sequence: CASSLPGTEETQYF. The V gene is TRBV5-6, the J gene TRBJ2-5, with D perhaps TRBD1 or TRBD2 (5 bases each). V was trimmed by 1 base and J by 3 bases, leaving 10 bases between them. CDR1 SGHDT and CDR2 YYEEEE come from the germline V gene. This CDR3 contains 14 residues.

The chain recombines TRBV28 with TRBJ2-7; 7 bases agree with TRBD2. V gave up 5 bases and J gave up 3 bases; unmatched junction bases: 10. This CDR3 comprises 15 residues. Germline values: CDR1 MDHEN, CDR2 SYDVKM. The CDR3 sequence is CASSGGGPTHYEQYF. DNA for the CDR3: TGTGCCAGCAGTGGGGGGGGACCAACCCACTACGAGCAGTACTTC. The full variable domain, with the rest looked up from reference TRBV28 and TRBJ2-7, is DVKVTQSSRYLVKRTGEKVFLECVQDMDHENMFWYRQDPGLGLRLIYFSYDVKMKEKGDIPEGYSVSREKKERFSLILESASTNQTSMYLCASSGGGPTHYEQYFGPGTRLTVT.

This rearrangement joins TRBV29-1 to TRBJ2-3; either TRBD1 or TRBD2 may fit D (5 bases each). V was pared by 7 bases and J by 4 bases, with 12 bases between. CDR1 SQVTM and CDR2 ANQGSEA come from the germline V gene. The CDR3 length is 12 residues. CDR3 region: CSGRDVADTQYF. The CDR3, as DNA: TGCAGCGGAAGGGACGTCGCAGATACGCAGTATTTT.

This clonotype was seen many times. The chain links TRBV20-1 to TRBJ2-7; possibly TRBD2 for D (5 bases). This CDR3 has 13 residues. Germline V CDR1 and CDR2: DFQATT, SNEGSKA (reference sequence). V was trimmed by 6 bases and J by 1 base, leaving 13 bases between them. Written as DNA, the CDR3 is TGCAGTGCCCCTCGGGATAGGTCCTACGAGCAGTACTTC. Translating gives CSAPRDRSYEQYF.

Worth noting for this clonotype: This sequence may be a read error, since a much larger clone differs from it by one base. As DNA, the CDR3 is TGTGACAGCAGTTACAAGAAACGGACCACCGGGGAGCTGTTTTTT. Its translation: CDSSYKKRTTGELFF. This sequence joins TRBV6-2 or TRBV6-3 and TRBJ2-2; D is uncertain. CDR3 length equals 15 residues. Germline-derived CDR1 and CDR2 are MNHEY and SVGEGT.

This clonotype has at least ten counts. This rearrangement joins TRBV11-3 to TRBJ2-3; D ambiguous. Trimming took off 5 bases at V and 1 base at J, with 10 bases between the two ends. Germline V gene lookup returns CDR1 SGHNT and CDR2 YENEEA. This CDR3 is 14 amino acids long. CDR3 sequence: CASSAELGTDTQYF. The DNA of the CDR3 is TGTGCCAGCAGCGCCGAACTTGGCACAGATACGCAGTATTTT.